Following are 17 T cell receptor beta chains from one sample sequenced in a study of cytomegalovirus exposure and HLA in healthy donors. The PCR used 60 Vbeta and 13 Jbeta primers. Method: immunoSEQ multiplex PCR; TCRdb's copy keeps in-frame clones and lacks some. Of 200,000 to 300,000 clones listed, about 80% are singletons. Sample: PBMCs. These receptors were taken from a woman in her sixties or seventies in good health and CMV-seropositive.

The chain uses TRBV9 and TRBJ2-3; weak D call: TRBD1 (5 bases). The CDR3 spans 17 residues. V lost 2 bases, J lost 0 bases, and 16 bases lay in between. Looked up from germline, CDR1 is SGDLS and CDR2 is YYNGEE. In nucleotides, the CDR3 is TGTGCCAGCAGCGTCAACCGCGAAGGGGCCAGCACAGATACGCAGTATTTT. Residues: CASSVNREGASTDTQYF. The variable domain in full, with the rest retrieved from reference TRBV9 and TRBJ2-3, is DSGVTQTPKHLITATGQRVTLRCSPRSGDLSVYWYQQSLDQGLQFLIQYYNGEERAKGNILERFSAQQFPDLHSELNLSSLELGDSALYFCASSVNREGASTDTQYFGPGTRLTVL.

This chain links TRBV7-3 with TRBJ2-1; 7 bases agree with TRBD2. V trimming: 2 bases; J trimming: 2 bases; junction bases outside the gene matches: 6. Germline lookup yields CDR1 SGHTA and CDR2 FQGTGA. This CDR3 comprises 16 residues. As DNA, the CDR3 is TGTGCCAGCAGCTTACTTTCGGGAGGCACCTACAATGAGCAGTTCTTC. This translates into CASSLLSGGTYNEQFF.

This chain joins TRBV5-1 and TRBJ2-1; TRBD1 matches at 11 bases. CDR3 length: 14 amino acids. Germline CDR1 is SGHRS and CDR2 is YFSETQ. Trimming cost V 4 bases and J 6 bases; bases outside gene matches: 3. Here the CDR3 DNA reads TGCGCCAGCAGCCACGGGACAGGGGGCAATGAGCAGTTCTTC. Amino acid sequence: CASSHGTGGNEQFF.

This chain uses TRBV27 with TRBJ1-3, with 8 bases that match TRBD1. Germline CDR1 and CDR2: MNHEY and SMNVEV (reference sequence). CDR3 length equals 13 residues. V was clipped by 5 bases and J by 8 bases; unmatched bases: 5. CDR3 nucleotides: TGTGCCAGCAGTAGTACAGGGGGAGACACCATATATTTT. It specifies CASSSTGGDTIYF.

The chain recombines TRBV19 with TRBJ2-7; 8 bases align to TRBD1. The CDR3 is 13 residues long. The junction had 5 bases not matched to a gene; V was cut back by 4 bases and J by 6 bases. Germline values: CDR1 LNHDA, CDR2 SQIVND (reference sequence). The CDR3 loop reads CASSTTGGGEQYF. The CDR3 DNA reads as TGTGCCAGTAGTACTACAGGGGGAGGCGAGCAGTACTTC.

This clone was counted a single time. The CDR3 DNA sequence: TGTGCCAGCAGTCGAACAGGGGGCGAAGGAGGGGAAAAACTGTTTTTT. Protein product: CASSRTGGEGGEKLFF. The rearrangement uses TRBV6-6 and TRBJ1-4; 9 bases agree with TRBD1. Germline values: CDR1 MNHNY, CDR2 SVGAGI (reference sequence). This CDR3 has 16 residues. Germline trimming cut 5 bases from V and 8 bases from J; bases unmatched to any gene: 12.

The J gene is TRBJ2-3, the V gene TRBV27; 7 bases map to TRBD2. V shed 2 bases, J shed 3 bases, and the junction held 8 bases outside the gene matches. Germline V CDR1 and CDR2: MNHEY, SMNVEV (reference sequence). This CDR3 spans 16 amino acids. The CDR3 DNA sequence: TGTGCCAGCAGTTTAACCCGGGGAGGGAGGACAGATACGCAGTATTTT. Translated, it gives CASSLTRGGRTDTQYF.

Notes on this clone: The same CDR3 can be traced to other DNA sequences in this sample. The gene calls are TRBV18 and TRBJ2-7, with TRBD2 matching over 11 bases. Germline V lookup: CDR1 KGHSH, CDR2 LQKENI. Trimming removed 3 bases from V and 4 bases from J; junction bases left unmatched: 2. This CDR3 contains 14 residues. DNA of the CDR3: TGTGCCAGCTCACCCGGGACTAGCGGATACGAGCAGTACTTC. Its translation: CASSPGTSGYEQYF.

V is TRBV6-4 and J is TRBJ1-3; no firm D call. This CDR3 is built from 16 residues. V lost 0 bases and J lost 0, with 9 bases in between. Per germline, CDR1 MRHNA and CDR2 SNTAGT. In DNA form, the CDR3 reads TGTGCCAGCAGTGACTCTCTGAGGCTCTCTGGAAACACCATATATTTT. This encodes CASSDSLRLSGNTIYF.

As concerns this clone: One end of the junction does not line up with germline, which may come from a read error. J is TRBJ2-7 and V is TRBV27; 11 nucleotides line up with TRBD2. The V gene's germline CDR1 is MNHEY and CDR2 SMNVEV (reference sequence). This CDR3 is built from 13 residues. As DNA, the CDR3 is TGTGCCAGCAGGGATACTAGCGGGAGAAGACCGCACTTC. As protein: CASRDTSGRRPHF.

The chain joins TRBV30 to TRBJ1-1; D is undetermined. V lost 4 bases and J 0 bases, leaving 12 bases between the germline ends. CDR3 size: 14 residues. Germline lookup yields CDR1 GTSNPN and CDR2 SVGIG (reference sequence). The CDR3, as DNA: TGTGCCTGGACGCAAAACGGTATGAACACTGAAGCTTTCTTT. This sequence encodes CAWTQNGMNTEAFF.

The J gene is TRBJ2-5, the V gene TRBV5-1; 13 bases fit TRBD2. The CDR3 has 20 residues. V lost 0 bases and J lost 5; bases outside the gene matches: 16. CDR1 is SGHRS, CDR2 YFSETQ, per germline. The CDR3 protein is CASSLGLAGGHRGPGETQYF. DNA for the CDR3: TGCGCCAGCAGCTTGGGACTAGCGGGAGGCCATCGAGGCCCGGGGGAGACCCAGTACTTC.

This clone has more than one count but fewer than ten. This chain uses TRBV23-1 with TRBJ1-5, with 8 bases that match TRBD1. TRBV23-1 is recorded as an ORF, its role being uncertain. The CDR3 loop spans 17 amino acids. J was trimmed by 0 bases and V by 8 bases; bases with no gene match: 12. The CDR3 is CASPVGPGGLSNQPQHF. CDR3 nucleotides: TGCGCCAGCCCAGTAGGGCCAGGGGGCCTTAGCAATCAGCCCCAGCATTTT.

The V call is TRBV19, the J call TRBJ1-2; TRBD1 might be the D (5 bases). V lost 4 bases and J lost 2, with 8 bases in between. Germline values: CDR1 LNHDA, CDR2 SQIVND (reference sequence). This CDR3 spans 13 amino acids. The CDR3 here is CASSTRDNYGYTF. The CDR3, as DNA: TGTGCCAGTAGTACGCGGGACAACTATGGCTACACCTTC. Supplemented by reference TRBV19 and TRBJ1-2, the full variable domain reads DGGITQSPKYLFRKEGQNVTLSCEQNLNHDAMYWYRQDPGQGLRLIYYSQIVNDFQKGDIAEGYSVSREKKESFPLTVTSAQKNPTAFYLCASSTRDNYGYTFGSGTRLTVV.

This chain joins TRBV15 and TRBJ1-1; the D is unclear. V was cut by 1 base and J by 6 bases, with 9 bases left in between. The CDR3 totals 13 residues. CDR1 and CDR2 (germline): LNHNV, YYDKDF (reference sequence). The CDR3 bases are TGTGCCACCAGCAGAGTTGGTGGCTCTGAAGCTTTCTTT. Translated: CATSRVGGSEAFF.

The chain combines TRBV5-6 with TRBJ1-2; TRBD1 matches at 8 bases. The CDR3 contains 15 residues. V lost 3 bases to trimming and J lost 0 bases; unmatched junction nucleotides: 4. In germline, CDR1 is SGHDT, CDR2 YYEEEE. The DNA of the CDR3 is TGTGCCAGCAGCTGGGACAGGCCAGCTAACTATGGCTACACCTTC. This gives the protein CASSWDRPANYGYTF.

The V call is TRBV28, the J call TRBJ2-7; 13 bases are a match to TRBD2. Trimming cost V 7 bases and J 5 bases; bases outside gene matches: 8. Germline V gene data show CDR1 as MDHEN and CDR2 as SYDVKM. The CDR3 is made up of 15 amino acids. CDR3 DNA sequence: TGTGCCAGCACCAGTACTAGCGGGAGGGCCCACGAGCAGTACTTC. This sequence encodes CASTSTSGRAHEQYF.